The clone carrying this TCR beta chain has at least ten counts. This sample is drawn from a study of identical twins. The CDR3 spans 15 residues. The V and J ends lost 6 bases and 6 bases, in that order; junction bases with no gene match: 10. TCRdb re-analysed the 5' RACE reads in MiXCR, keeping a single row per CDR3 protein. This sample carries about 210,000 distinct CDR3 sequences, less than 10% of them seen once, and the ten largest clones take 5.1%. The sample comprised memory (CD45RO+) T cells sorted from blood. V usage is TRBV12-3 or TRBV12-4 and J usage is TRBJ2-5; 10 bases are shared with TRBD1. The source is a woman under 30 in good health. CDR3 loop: CASSSPGTGAKTQYF. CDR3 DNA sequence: TGTGCCAGCAGCAGTCCCGGGACAGGGGCCAAGACCCAGTACTTC.